A selection of T cell receptor beta chains follows, all from one sample in a study of identical twins. TCRdb analysed the 5' RACE reads with MiXCR anew, one entry per CDR3 protein. This sample carries a few hundred thousand distinct CDR3 sequences, just under 10% of them seen once, and the ten largest clones take 2.5% to 3.5%. Separately, the same data were catalogued under a study of yellow fever vaccine responses in identical twins.

Sequencing used PBMCs. The source of these receptors is a young woman in good health. Both conserved end residues are part of each CDR3. The D gene is left open where the match is weak. Clone size, where shown, is once, few, many, or a class for clones that have expanded.

few,TRBD2,TRBV3-1,TRBJ2-1,TGTGCCAGCAGCCAAGATCGACTAGCCGTGGTCGATGAGCAGTTCTTC,CASSQDRLAVVDEQFF
few,NA,TRBV3-1,TRBJ1-5,TGTGCCAGCAGCCAACACTTTGAGGGGTTCAAACAGCCCCAGCATTTT,CASSQHFEGFKQPQHF
once,NA,TRBV20-1,TRBJ2-5,TGCAGTGCTTATCGGGGGGCCGACCAAGAGACCCAGTACTTC,CSAYRGADQETQYF
NA,TRBD1,TRBV6-2/TRBV6-3,TRBJ2-5,TGTGCCAGCACTTTAACCGACAGGGGAGAGACCCAGTACTTC,CASTLTDRGETQYF
NA,TRBD2,TRBV9,TRBJ2-5,TGTGCCAGCAGCGCCTTACTAGCGGGGGGGCTGAAGACCCAGTACTTC,CASSALLAGGLKTQYF
NA,TRBD2,TRBV7-9,TRBJ2-1,TGTGCCAGCAGCCAAGGGGGACTAGCGGGAGTAGACAATGAGCAGTTCTTC,CASSQGGLAGVDNEQFF
few,NA,TRBV6-2/TRBV6-3,TRBJ1-1,TGTGCCAGCAGCTACCCTGACGGGAAGTATGAAGCTTTCTTT,CASSYPDGKYEAFF
many,TRBD2,TRBV7-2,TRBJ2-3,TGTGCCAGCAGCCCCCGCGGGGGGTCCGGGAGGAATACGCAGTATTTT,CASSPRGGSGRNTQYF
many,NA,TRBV7-2,TRBJ2-7,TGTGCCAGCAGCATATACGGGGACGAGCAGTACTTC,CASSIYGDEQYF
few,TRBD2,TRBV20-1,TRBJ2-5,TGCAGTGCTAGTTTCGGGGGGGAAGAGACCCAGTACTTC,CSASFGGEETQYF
many,TRBD2,TRBV12-3/TRBV12-4,TRBJ2-2,TGTGCCAGCACCAGATCGGCTCTAGCGGGGACCGGGGAGCTGTTTTTT,CASTRSALAGTGELFF
few,NA,TRBV12-3/TRBV12-4,TRBJ2-1,TGTGCCAGCAGTTTACATAACGGGATGCCTTGGGAAGATGAGCAGTTCTTC,CASSLHNGMPWEDEQFF
NA,TRBD1,TRBV5-1,TRBJ2-2,TGCGCCAGCAGCGACAGGGGGACTGCGAGCACCGGGGAGCTGTTTTTT,CASSDRGTASTGELFF
NA,TRBD1,TRBV3-1,TRBJ1-2,TGTGCCTCCTCCAACCGGGACAGCAGTGTTTATGGCTACACCTTC,CASSNRDSSVYGYTF
few,NA,TRBV3-1,TRBJ1-6,TGTGCCAGCAGCCAGTCAACAGGGAATTCACCCCTCCACTTT,CASSQSTGNSPLHF
many,NA,TRBV27,TRBJ2-3,TGTGCCAGCAGTTTACTCGCAACAGATACGCAGTATTTT,CASSLLATDTQYF
NA,TRBD1,TRBV29-1,TRBJ1-2,TGCAGCGTTTTCCAGGGGGCCAACTATGGCTACACCTTC,CSVFQGANYGYTF
few,NA,TRBV7-3,TRBJ2-1,TGTGCCAGCAGCCCTTACCTAGGGCCCTCCTACAATGAGCAGTTCTTC,CASSPYLGPSYNEQFF
few,TRBD2,TRBV6-1,TRBJ2-1,TGTGCCAGCAGGGTTGGACTAGCGGGCAATGAGCAGTTCTTC,CASRVGLAGNEQFF
many,TRBD1,TRBV5-1,TRBJ2-3,TGCGCCAGCAGCGTACAGGGGGCAACAGATACGCAGTATTTT,CASSVQGATDTQYF
many,TRBD2,TRBV11-2,TRBJ2-1,TGTGCCAGCGCTCTGGGACTAGCGGGAGTCTTTGAGCAGTTCTTC,CASALGLAGVFEQFF
few,NA,TRBV4-3,TRBJ2-5,TGCGCCAGCAGCCAAGGAGGCATTGTGCGGGAGACCCAGTACTTC,CASSQGGIVRETQYF
few,TRBD2,TRBV7-9,TRBJ2-3,TGTGCCAGCCGAGGGCTAGCGGGGAAAACAGATACGCAGTATTTT,CASRGLAGKTDTQYF
many,NA,TRBV5-1,TRBJ1-2,TGCGCCAGCAGCCCGGGGAACTCGCATGGCTACACCTTC,CASSPGNSHGYTF
many,TRBD1,TRBV7-9,TRBJ2-5,TGTGCCAGCAGCAAGGGACAGTCCCTCCAAGAGACCCAGTACTTC,CASSKGQSLQETQYF
many,NA,TRBV5-1,TRBJ1-6,TGCGCCAGCAGAATGACGACAGGACCCCGGGGGGATTCACCCCTCCACTTT,CASRMTTGPRGDSPLHF
NA,TRBD1,TRBV6-5,TRBJ1-2,TGTGCCAGCAGTTACTCAGGGACAGGGAAGACCTATGGCTACACCTTC,CASSYSGTGKTYGYTF
NA,NA,TRBV28,TRBJ2-3,TGTGCCAGCAGTTTGGGTGTGGGGGCAGATACGCAGTATTTT,CASSLGVGADTQYF
few,TRBD2,TRBV4-1,TRBJ2-7,TGCGCCAGCAGCCTGCGGGAGGGCCTCTACGAGCAGTACTTC,CASSLREGLYEQYF
NA,NA,TRBV7-2,TRBJ2-3,TGTGCCAGCAGCGAGGGAAGACGATTCACAGATACGCAGTATTTT,CASSEGRRFTDTQYF
few,NA,TRBV30,TRBJ2-1,TGTGCCTGGAGTCCAGGCCCGGGCAATGAGCAGTTCTTC,CAWSPGPGNEQFF
NA,NA,TRBV6-6,TRBJ2-2,TGTGCCAGCAGGAAAGATACCGGGGAGCTGTTTTTT,CASRKDTGELFF
many,NA,TRBV27,TRBJ2-3,TGTGCCAGCAGTTCGGGCGGGTCCTCAGATACGCAGTATTTT,CASSSGGSSDTQYF
few,TRBD2,TRBV11-1,TRBJ2-1,TGTGCCAGCAGCTTAGAAGGACTAGCGGGAGGTTCCTACAATGAGCAGTTCTTC,CASSLEGLAGGSYNEQFF
NA,NA,TRBV27,TRBJ2-1,TGTGCCAGCAGCCGAGGTAACCCCTACAATGAGCAGTTCTTC,CASSRGNPYNEQFF
few,NA,TRBV29-1,TRBJ2-1,TGCAGCGTCCGGGCCCCCGGGATGTATGAGCAGTTCTTC,CSVRAPGMYEQFF
NA,NA,TRBV6-1,TRBJ2-7,TGTGCCAGCGACCTTGGCCAGAAGCAGTACTTC,CASDLGQKQYF
few,NA,TRBV9,TRBJ2-2,TGTGCCAGCAGCGCCCAGGGTGTCACCGGGGAGCTGTTTTTT,CASSAQGVTGELFF
few,TRBD2,TRBV20-1,TRBJ2-1,TGCAGTGCTAGAGGACTAGCGGGAGTGGGTGAGCAGTTCTTC,CSARGLAGVGEQFF
NA,NA,TRBV27,TRBJ2-1,TGTGCCAGCAGTTTATCGACGTACTCCTACAATGAGCAGTTCTTC,CASSLSTYSYNEQFF
many,TRBD2,TRBV7-2,TRBJ2-5,TGTGCCAGCAGCTTAGATCGGGGGGTCGAGACCCAGTACTTC,CASSLDRGVETQYF
NA,NA,TRBV6-2/TRBV6-3,TRBJ1-3,TGTGCCAGCAAAAAATCCACACTCCGGGACCCGCGCTCTGGAAACACCATATATTTT,CASKKSTLRDPRSGNTIYF
many,TRBD2,TRBV10-2,TRBJ2-2,TGCGCCAGTTGGGGACTAGCGGGAGCCACCGGGGAGCTGTTTTTT,CASWGLAGATGELFF
few,TRBD2,TRBV19,TRBJ2-7,TGTGCCAGTAGCCATTCACTAGCGGGAGGGACCTACGAGCAGTACTTC,CASSHSLAGGTYEQYF
few,TRBD2,TRBV29-1,TRBJ2-1,TGCAGCGATCAACTAGCGGGGAAGCAGTTCTTC,CSDQLAGKQFF
few,TRBD1,TRBV28,TRBJ2-2,TGTGCCAGCAGTTTGAGGGACAGGGGTGTCACCGGGGAGCTGTTTTTT,CASSLRDRGVTGELFF
NA,TRBD1,TRBV7-9,TRBJ2-1,TGTGCCAGCAGCCCGACAGGGTTGCTGTTCTTC,CASSPTGLLFF
many,NA,TRBV9,TRBJ2-1,TGTGCCAGCAGCGTAGGAGGGAGTTACAATGAGCAGTTCTTC,CASSVGGSYNEQFF
few,NA,TRBV7-3,TRBJ2-1,TGTGCCAGCAGCGATATACCCCCGGGCAATGAGCAGTTCTTC,CASSDIPPGNEQFF
NA,NA,TRBV7-2,TRBJ2-1,TGTGCCAGCAGCTTAGGGTCGACTTCCTACAATGAGCAGTTCTTC,CASSLGSTSYNEQFF
many,NA,TRBV5-1,TRBJ2-5,TGCGCCAGCAGCATAAAACCAGAGACCCAGTACTTC,CASSIKPETQYF
many,NA,TRBV12-3/TRBV12-4,TRBJ2-1,TGTGCCAGCAGTTTTAGGGAAGGGCAGTTCTTC,CASSFREGQFF
NA,NA,TRBV7-9,TRBJ1-5,TGTGCCAGCAGCTTAGGGGACCTCAATCAGCCCCAGCATTTT,CASSLGDLNQPQHF
few,TRBD1,TRBV24-1,TRBJ2-1,TGTGCCACCAGTGACTCGACAGGGGTCTTTGAGCAGTTCTTC,CATSDSTGVFEQFF
many,NA,TRBV11-2,TRBJ2-3,TGTGCCAGCAGCTTGGGGACTGACAGTTGGACAGATACGCAGTATTTT,CASSLGTDSWTDTQYF
NA,TRBD1,TRBV3-1,TRBJ2-1,TGTGCCAGCAGCCAAACAGGGACAGGGAAAAATGAGCAGTTCTTC,CASSQTGTGKNEQFF
NA,NA,TRBV20-1,TRBJ2-1,TGCAGTGCTAGAGATCGGCTAGTTTACAATGAGCAGTTCTTC,CSARDRLVYNEQFF
many,TRBD2,TRBV13,TRBJ2-7,TGTGCCAGCAGCTTAGAGCCCGGGACTAGCGGGAGGATGGGAGAGCAGTACTTC,CASSLEPGTSGRMGEQYF